This T cell receptor beta chain was identified in a study of blood T cell repertoires in COVID-19. Trimming removed 10 bases from V and 8 bases from J; junction bases left unmatched: 15. The CDR3 is made up of 15 amino acids. Germline V gives CDR1 ENHRY, CDR2 SYGVKD. Repertoires were generated with immunoSEQ multiplex PCR, while TCRdb's copy carries only in-frame clones and drops some. The table shows 140,000 or so clones, with about 80% occurring only once. The sequencing input was peripheral blood. This receptor was identified in a human donor in a cohort sampled during active COVID-19. The V gene is TRBV10-3, the J gene TRBJ1-2; 11 bases map to TRBD1. In DNA form, the CDR3 reads TGTGCCACCCAGGGAGCGGACAGGGGGCTCGAAGGCTACACCTTC. It codes for CATQGADRGLEGYTF.